The next 28 T cell receptor beta chains were all read from a single sample in a study of blood T cell repertoires in COVID-19. Data came from immunoSEQ multiplex PCR; TCRdb stores just in-frame clones and leaves some out. The table records roughly 380,000 clones, 81% of them present only once. Material for sequencing was peripheral blood. The receptors originated from a human donor with acute or convalescent COVID-19. The donor label of this sample is uncertain.

The V and J genes are TRBV28 and TRBJ2-1; 10 nucleotides agree with TRBD1. The germline CDR1 and CDR2 sequences are MDHEN and SYDVKM. Germline trimming cut 5 bases from V and 2 bases from J; bases unmatched to any gene: 6. The length of the CDR3 is 16 residues. CDR3 region: CASSPIGQGAYNEQFF. CDR3 bases: TGTGCCAGCAGTCCCATAGGACAGGGGGCCTACAATGAGCAGTTCTTC.

The CDR3 reads CASSTPQQGARDSGNTIYF. CDR3 sequence (DNA): TGTGCCAGCAGCACCCCTCAACAGGGGGCGAGGGACTCTGGAAACACCATATATTTT. The genes are TRBV7-9 and TRBJ1-3; 9 positions agree with TRBD1. This CDR3 comprises 19 residues. The germline CDR1 and CDR2 sequences are SEHNR and FQNEAQ (reference sequence). Losses at the gene ends were 5 bases for V and 0 bases for J; bases not matched to a gene: 14. The whole variable domain, remainder taken from reference TRBV7-9 and TRBJ1-3, is DTGVSQNPRHKITKRGQNVTFRCDPISEHNRLYWYRQTLGQGPEFLTYFQNEAQLEKSRLLSDRFSAERPKGSFSTLEIQRTEQGDSAMYLCASSTPQQGARDSGNTIYFGEGSWLTVV.

V usage is TRBV11-2 and J usage is TRBJ1-1; D remains unclear. V was trimmed by 1 base and J by 1 base, leaving 4 bases between them. The CDR3 extends over 13 amino acids. CDR1 and CDR2 (germline): SGHAT, FQNNGV. The CDR3: CASSLGANTEAFF. CDR3 nucleotide sequence: TGTGCCAGCAGCTTAGGGGCGAACACTGAAGCTTTCTTT.

This clone has only one observation. CDR3 residues: CASSPDSRGEKLFF. The CDR3 DNA follows: TGCGCCAGCAGCCCGGACAGTCGCGGTGAAAAACTGTTTTTT. The chain joins TRBV23-1 to TRBJ1-4, with D possibly being TRBD1 (6 bases). TRBV23-1 carries the ORF label, with uncertain function. V shed 6 bases and J shed 7 bases, with 15 bases lying between them. This CDR3 region has 14 residues.

The count of this clone is one. The chain uses TRBV2 and TRBJ1-2, with 7 bases identical to TRBD1. The CDR3 extends over 16 amino acids. Germline trimming cut 7 bases from V and 8 bases from J; bases unmatched to any gene: 19. Germline CDR1 SNHLY, CDR2 FYNNEI. The CDR3 protein is CASTTARGGSLGGYTF. The CDR3 region has the DNA TGTGCCAGCACCACCGCTCGAGGGGGCTCATTGGGAGGCTACACCTTC.

Note on this clone: Mismatch with germline at one junction end may stem from a read error. This chain links TRBV15 with TRBJ2-5; 7 bases agree with TRBD2. The CDR3 totals 13 residues. Per the germline V gene, CDR1 is LNHNV and CDR2 is YYDKDF (reference sequence). The CDR3 loop is CATSRDFGEGRDF. In DNA form, the CDR3 reads TGTGCCACCAGCAGAGATTTCGGGGAGGGGCGAGACTTC.

The chain couples TRBV11-2 to TRBJ2-1, with a weak D call TRBD2 (5 bases). The germline gives CDR1 SGHAT, CDR2 FQNNGV. Trimming pared 2 bases from V and 8 bases from J, leaving 13 bases between. The CDR3 covers 14 residues. The CDR3 loop reads CASSLSASWYEQFF. CDR3 sequence (DNA): TGTGCCAGCAGCTTATCGGCTAGCTGGTATGAGCAGTTCTTC. Together with reference TRBV11-2 and TRBJ2-1, the CDR3 gives the full variable domain: EAGVAQSPRYKIIEKRQSVAFWCNPISGHATLYWYQQILGQGPKLLIQFQNNGVVDDSQLPKDRFSAERLKGVDSTLKIQPAKLEDSAVYLCASSLSASWYEQFFGPGTRLTVL.

For this clone: In the same sample, other DNA sequences code for this CDR3. This chain joins TRBV18 and TRBJ2-1; 7 bases align to TRBD2. CDR1 and CDR2 (germline): KGHSH, LQKENI. Trimming removed 3 bases from V and 5 bases from J; junction bases left unmatched: 4. This CDR3 is built from 14 residues. The CDR3 protein is CASSPGLADNEQFF. The CDR3 region has the DNA TGTGCCAGCTCACCCGGCCTAGCGGACAATGAGCAGTTCTTC.

This clone was observed a few times. The chain has TRBV4-2 and TRBJ2-7, with 7 positions matching TRBD2. In germline, CDR1 is LGHNA, CDR2 YNFKEQ. There are 16 residues in the CDR3. J was trimmed by 3 bases and V by 4 bases; bases with no gene match: 12. The CDR3 here is CASSREEVGGVYEQYF. CDR3 nucleotides: TGTGCCAGCAGCCGAGAGGAAGTGGGGGGGGTCTACGAGCAGTACTTC.

This clone was recorded only once. This rearrangement joins TRBV11-2 to TRBJ2-1; 9 bases line up with TRBD2. The CDR3 runs 16 residues. V shed 1 base and J 1 base; nucleotides not matched to a gene: 2. Germline V CDR1 and CDR2: SGHAT, FQNNGV. The CDR3 reads CASSLARGGSYNEQFF. DNA of the CDR3: TGTGCCAGCAGCTTAGCGCGGGGGGGATCCTACAATGAGCAGTTCTTC. The whole variable domain, filled in from reference TRBV11-2 and TRBJ2-1, reads EAGVAQSPRYKIIEKRQSVAFWCNPISGHATLYWYQQILGQGPKLLIQFQNNGVVDDSQLPKDRFSAERLKGVDSTLKIQPAKLEDSAVYLCASSLARGGSYNEQFFGPGTRLTVL.

The chain uses TRBV7-2 and TRBJ1-6; D may be TRBD1 (6 bases). The CDR3 runs 15 residues. Trimming removed 11 bases at V and 4 bases at J, with 18 bases between. From germline, CDR1 is SGHTA and CDR2 FQGNSA. In DNA, the CDR3 is TGTGCCTCACTACAGGGTGCAACTTATAATTCACCCCTCCACTTT. This gives the protein CASLQGATYNSPLHF.

Details on this clone: The same CDR3 also results from other DNA sequences found in this sample. The chain carries TRBV5-1 and TRBJ2-1; TRBD2 matches at 8 bases. With V trimmed by 0 bases and J by 2 bases, 4 bases remained unmatched. CDR1 is SGHRS, CDR2 YFSETQ, per germline. CDR3 size: 16 residues. The CDR3 region has the DNA TGCGCCAGCAGCTTGGTCGCGGGAGGCCCCTACAATGAGCAGTTCTTC. Protein sequence: CASSLVAGGPYNEQFF. Complete variable domain (other parts from reference TRBV5-1 and TRBJ2-1): KAGVTQTPRYLIKTRGQQVTLSCSPISGHRSVSWYQQTPGQGLQFLFEYFSETQRNKGNFPGRFSGRQFSNSRSEMNVSTLELGDSALYLCASSLVAGGPYNEQFFGPGTRLTVL.

This chain links TRBV18 with TRBJ2-1; 9 nucleotides align to TRBD2. V shed 4 bases and J 4 bases; nucleotides not matched to a gene: 2. Germline V lookup: CDR1 KGHSH, CDR2 LQKENI. The length of the CDR3 is 14 residues. The CDR3 loop reads CASSRTSAYNEQFF. In nucleotides, the CDR3 is TGTGCCAGCTCACGGACTAGCGCATACAATGAGCAGTTCTTC.

This clone was counted between two and nine times. The rearrangement joins TRBV11-2 to TRBJ2-1, with TRBD2 matching 13 bases. Germline trimming cut 3 bases from V and 9 bases from J; bases unmatched to any gene: 8. This CDR3 contains 16 residues. CDR1 is SGHAT, CDR2 FQNNGV, per germline. CDR3 DNA sequence: TGTGCCAGCAGCTTCCGAACTAGCGGGAGGGCCGTTGAGCAGTTCTTC. Translated, it gives CASSFRTSGRAVEQFF.

This clone was counted a few times. The V call is TRBV12-3 or TRBV12-4, the J call TRBJ2-5; a weak D match, TRBD1 (6 bases). The CDR3 totals 13 residues. Trimming took off 3 bases at V and 2 bases at J, with 7 bases between the two ends. The CDR3 region has the DNA TGTGCCAGCAGTTTGCAGGGGCAAGAGACCCAGTACTTC. Encoded protein: CASSLQGQETQYF.

V and J are TRBV18 and TRBJ2-3; 7 nucleotides match TRBD2. The germline CDR1 and CDR2 sequences are KGHSH and LQKENI. Losses at the gene ends were 6 bases for V and 2 bases for J; bases not matched to a gene: 11. The CDR3 is 16 residues long. The CDR3 loop reads CASSQTSYSPTDTQYF. The CDR3 DNA reads TGTGCCAGCTCCCAGACTAGCTACAGCCCCACAGATACGCAGTATTTT.

The chain is built from TRBV10-3 and TRBJ2-1; 7 bases map to TRBD2. Germline CDR1 ENHRY, CDR2 SYGVKD. V gave up 3 bases and J gave up 0 bases; unmatched junction bases: 11. This CDR3 region has 18 residues. CDR3 DNA: TGTGCCATCAGTGATTCTGGGGCTAGCGGACTCTCCTACAATGAGCAGTTCTTC. Protein product: CAISDSGASGLSYNEQFF.

The rearrangement joins TRBV15 to TRBJ2-1; TRBD1 might be the D (5 bases). V lost 1 base and J 12 bases, leaving 10 bases between the germline ends. CDR1 LNHNV and CDR2 YYDKDF come from the germline V gene (reference sequence). The CDR3 consists of 12 residues. The CDR3 is CATSRVDSRQFF. The CDR3, as DNA: TGTGCCACCAGCAGAGTCGACAGTAGGCAGTTCTTC.

This rearrangement joins TRBV19 to TRBJ2-3; 8 bases align to TRBD2. The germline gives CDR1 LNHDA, CDR2 SQIVND (reference sequence). The CDR3 is 16 amino acids. V was pared by 4 bases and J by 0 bases, with 6 bases of the junction left unmatched. The CDR3 sequence: CASSNPGGVSTDTQYF. The CDR3 DNA reads as TGTGCCAGTAGTAATCCGGGAGGGGTGAGCACAGATACGCAGTATTTT.

The chain recombines TRBV3-1 (or the pseudogene TRBV3-2) with TRBJ1-2, with a tentative D call TRBD1 (6 bases). Trimming cost V 3 bases and J 8 bases, with 13 bases left between them. Germline V gene data show CDR1 as LGHDT and CDR2 as YNNKEL (reference sequence). The CDR3 extends over 13 amino acids. The CDR3 sequence is CASSQTGLGGYTF. In nucleotides, the CDR3 is TGTGCCAGCAGCCAGACAGGTCTAGGGGGCTACACCTTC.

J is TRBJ2-1 and V is TRBV24-1, with unresolved D. The CDR3 extends over 13 amino acids. In germline, CDR1 is KGHDR, CDR2 SFDVKD. The V end was cut by 4 bases, the J end by 6 bases, with 9 bases between. CDR3 sequence (DNA): TGTGCCACCAGTGACTACGTCCGCAATGAGCAGTTCTTC. This codes for CATSDYVRNEQFF.

This chain joins TRBV7-9 and TRBJ2-1; no firm D call. The ends were cut back, 5 bases at V and 4 bases at J, with 12 bases in the middle. In germline, CDR1 is SEHNR, CDR2 FQNEAQ (reference sequence). The CDR3 is 14 residues long. The CDR3 is CASSQTWNYNEQFF. The CDR3 nucleotides read TGTGCCAGCAGCCAGACTTGGAATTACAATGAGCAGTTCTTC.

The CDR3 sequence is CASSLGLGTGVMEETQYF. The CDR3 nucleotides are TGTGCCAGCAGCTTGGGTTTGGGGACAGGGGTCATGGAAGAGACCCAGTACTTC. The chain recombines TRBV5-5 with TRBJ2-5, with 10 bases that match TRBD1. Germline V gives CDR1 SGHKS, CDR2 YYEKEE (reference sequence). V was clipped by 0 bases and J by 3 bases; unmatched bases: 11. The CDR3 spans 18 residues. Using reference TRBV5-5 and TRBJ2-5 for the parts outside the CDR3, the full variable domain is DAGVTQSPTHLIKTRGQQVTLRCSPISGHKSVSWYQQVLGQGPQFIFQYYEKEERGRGNFPDRFSARQFPNYSSELNVNALLLGDSALYLCASSLGLGTGVMEETQYFGPGTRLLVL.

CDR3 sequence reads: CSVQGARSYNEQFF. CDR3 sequence (DNA): TGCAGCGTACAGGGGGCTCGCTCCTACAATGAGCAGTTCTTC. The chain employs TRBV29-1 and TRBJ2-1; 9 bases are a match to TRBD1. Germline-derived CDR1 and CDR2 are SQVTM and ANQGSEA. Trimming removed 6 bases from V and 0 bases from J; junction bases left unmatched: 3. CDR3 length equals 14 residues.

This clone has only a few counts. V usage is TRBV5-1 and J usage is TRBJ1-2, with D possibly being TRBD1 (5 bases). The CDR3 runs to 11 residues. CDR1 is SGHRS and CDR2 is YFSETQ in the germline V gene. With 4 bases removed from V and 7 bases from J, the gap between germline ends came to 8 bases. This CDR3 reads CASSPGGGYTF. CDR3 in DNA: TGCGCCAGCAGCCCGGGGGGTGGCTACACCTTC. The whole variable domain, filled in from reference TRBV5-1 and TRBJ1-2, reads KAGVTQTPRYLIKTRGQQVTLSCSPISGHRSVSWYQQTPGQGLQFLFEYFSETQRNKGNFPGRFSGRQFSNSRSEMNVSTLELGDSALYLCASSPGGGYTFGSGTRLTVV.

A note on this clone: This specimen includes other DNA sequences encoding the same CDR3. The rearrangement links TRBV7-9 to TRBJ2-3; 7 bases align to TRBD2. J lost 0 bases, V lost 5 bases, and 8 bases had no gene match. Germline V gene lookup returns CDR1 SEHNR and CDR2 FQNEAQ (reference sequence). The CDR3 is made up of 16 amino acids. CDR3 sequence: CASSPVAGSSTDTQYF. The CDR3, as DNA: TGTGCCAGCAGCCCCGTAGCGGGTTCTAGCACAGATACGCAGTATTTT.

The V call is TRBV29-1, the J call TRBJ1-2; D perhaps matches TRBD1 (5 bases). The CDR3 consists of 15 residues. V was clipped by 2 bases and J by 4 bases, with 17 bases between them. From germline, CDR1 is SQVTM and CDR2 ANQGSEA. The CDR3 loop reads CSVERPQDTFYGYTF. For the CDR3, the DNA is TGCAGCGTTGAACGCCCCCAGGACACCTTCTATGGCTACACCTTC. The variable domain in full, completed from reference TRBV29-1 and TRBJ1-2, reads SAVISQKPSRDICQRGTSLTIQCQVDSQVTMMFWYRQQPGQSLTLIATANQGSEATYESGFVIDKFPISRPNLTFSTLTVSNMSPEDSSIYLCSVERPQDTFYGYTFGSGTRLTVV.

The chain links TRBV7-9 to TRBJ1-5; 11 bases fit TRBD1. V shed 5 bases and J 9 bases; nucleotides not matched to a gene: 6. From germline, CDR1 is SEHNR and CDR2 FQNEAQ (reference sequence). The CDR3 sequence is 14 residues long. CDR3 nucleotide sequence: TGTGCCAGCAGCCCCGGACAGGGGGCCCCGCCCCAGCATTTT. This encodes CASSPGQGAPPQHF.